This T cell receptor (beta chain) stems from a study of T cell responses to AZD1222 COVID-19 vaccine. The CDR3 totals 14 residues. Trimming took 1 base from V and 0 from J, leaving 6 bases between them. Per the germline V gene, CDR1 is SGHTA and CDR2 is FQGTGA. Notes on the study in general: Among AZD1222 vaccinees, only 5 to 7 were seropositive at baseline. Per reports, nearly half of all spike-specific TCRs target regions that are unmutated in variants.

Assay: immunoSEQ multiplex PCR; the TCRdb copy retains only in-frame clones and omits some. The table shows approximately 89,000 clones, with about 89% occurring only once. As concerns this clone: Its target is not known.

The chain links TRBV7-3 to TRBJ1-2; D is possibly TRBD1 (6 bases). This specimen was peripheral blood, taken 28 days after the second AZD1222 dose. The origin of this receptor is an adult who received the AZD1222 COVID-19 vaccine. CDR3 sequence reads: CASSLNRANYGYTF. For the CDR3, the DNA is TGTGCCAGCAGCTTAAACAGGGCTAACTATGGCTACACCTTC.